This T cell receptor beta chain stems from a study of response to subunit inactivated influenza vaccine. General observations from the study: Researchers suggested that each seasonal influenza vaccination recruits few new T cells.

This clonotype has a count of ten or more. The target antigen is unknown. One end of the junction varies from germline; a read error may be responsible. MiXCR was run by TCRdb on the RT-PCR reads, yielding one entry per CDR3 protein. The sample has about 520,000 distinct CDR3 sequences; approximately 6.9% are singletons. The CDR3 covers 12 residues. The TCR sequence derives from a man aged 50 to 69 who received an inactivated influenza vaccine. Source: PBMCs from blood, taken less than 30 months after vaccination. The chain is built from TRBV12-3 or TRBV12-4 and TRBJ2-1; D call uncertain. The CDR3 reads CASSSPGTTPVF. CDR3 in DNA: TGTGCCAGCAGTTCTCCCGGCACGACACCGGTCTTC.